Listed below are T cell receptor beta chains from one sample, sequenced in a study of sequential checkpoint blockade in melanoma. Profiling relied on immunoSEQ multiplex PCR, and the TCRdb table lists in-frame clones only, not all of them. The table shows around 10,000 clones, with about 29% occurring only once. Sample: tumor tissue (inferred from file names), taken from a patient given nivolumab and ipilimumab in sequence. The source is a human donor with melanoma. The CDR3 runs from the conserved cysteine through the conserved F or W. Each record gives: clone size, J gene, V gene, D gene, CDR3 protein, CDR3 DNA. The D gene is left open where the match is weak. Clone sizes are given selectively: once, few, many, or a class where the clone is expanded.

NA | TRBJ1-6 | TRBV6-8 | NA | CASSYSGVNSPLHF | TGTGCCAGCAGTTACTCCGGTGTGAATTCACCCCTCCACTTT
NA | TRBJ1-5 | TRBV6-8 | NA | CASRRQSNQPQHF | TGTGCCAGCAGAAGACAGAGCAATCAGCCCCAGCATTTT
NA | TRBJ2-5 | TRBV29-1 | TRBD2 | CSGTNLAGGVETQYF | TGCAGCGGCACGAATCTAGCGGGGGGAGTTGAGACCCAGTACTTC
NA | TRBJ1-2 | TRBV19 | TRBD1 | CASTRGQGLNYGYTF | TGTGCCAGTACCAGGGGACAGGGGCTTAACTATGGCTACACCTTC
NA | TRBJ1-5 | TRBV9 | TRBD1 | CASSFGQGGVQPQHF | TGTGCCAGCAGCTTTGGACAGGGAGGCGTTCAGCCCCAGCATTTT
few | TRBJ1-3 | TRBV11-3 | NA | CASSLDEAVSGNTIYF | TGTGCCAGCAGCTTGGATGAGGCAGTCTCTGGAAACACCATATATTTT
NA | TRBJ2-4 | TRBV19 | TRBD2 | CASSMLAGGPGNIQYF | TGTGCCAGTAGTATGCTAGCGGGGGGGCCAGGAAACATTCAGTACTTC
NA | TRBJ2-5 | TRBV5-1 | TRBD2 | CASSSGTSGGHETQYF | TGCGCCAGCAGCTCTGGGACTAGCGGGGGGCATGAGACCCAGTACTTC
few | TRBJ1-3 | TRBV18 | TRBD1 | CASSPATGDSGNTIYF | TGTGCCAGCTCACCAGCGACAGGGGACTCTGGAAACACCATATATTTT
many | TRBJ1-1 | TRBV12-2 | NA | CASKNHAGGTEAFF | TGTGCCAGTAAAAATCATGCGGGGGGTACTGAAGCTTTCTTT
NA | TRBJ2-7 | TRBV15 | NA | CATSTRGGIGTYEQYF | TGTGCCACCAGCACCCGTGGGGGCATAGGTACCTACGAGCAGTACTTC
NA | TRBJ2-7 | TRBV29-1 | NA | CSYWGGGSEQYF | TGCAGCTACTGGGGAGGGGGGAGCGAGCAGTACTTC
many | TRBJ1-6 | TRBV11-3 | TRBD1 | CASSLEQGVGSPLHF | TGTGCCAGCAGCTTAGAACAGGGGGTTGGTTCACCCCTCCACTTT
few | TRBJ2-5 | TRBV7-1 | NA | CASSSGPGVQETQYF | TGTGCCAGCAGTTCCGGACCTGGGGTTCAAGAGACCCAGTACTTC
few | TRBJ2-3 | TRBV7-2 | NA | CASSLARLDTQYF | TGTGCCAGCAGCTTAGCGAGGCTAGATACGCAGTATTTT
few | TRBJ1-1 | TRBV9 | NA | CASSVEGGYTEAFF | TGTGCCAGCAGCGTAGAGGGAGGCTACACTGAAGCTTTCTTT
few | TRBJ2-5 | TRBV4-1 | NA | CASSQDNSPWWTQYF | TGCGCCAGCAGCCAAGATAACTCTCCGTGGTGGACCCAGTACTTC
NA | TRBJ1-5 | TRBV6-8 | TRBD1 | CATLGTGNQPQHF | TGTGCCACCCTCGGGACAGGCAATCAGCCCCAGCATTTT
few | TRBJ2-2 | TRBV11-3 | NA | CASTLLGWSGELFF | TGTGCCAGCACCCTCCTCGGGTGGTCCGGGGAGCTGTTTTTT
NA | TRBJ1-2 | TRBV11-3 | TRBD1 | CASSLRQGGYGYTF | TGTGCCAGCAGCTTACGACAGGGGGGCTATGGCTACACCTTC
medium-sized | TRBJ2-7 | TRBV14 | TRBD1 | CASSVTKTGSIFYEQYF | TGTGCCAGCAGCGTGACGAAGACAGGGAGTATTTTCTACGAGCAGTACTTC
few | TRBJ2-5 | TRBV9 | NA | CASSVGSSLETQYF | TGTGCCAGCAGCGTAGGTTCTAGTCTGGAGACCCAGTACTTC
NA | TRBJ2-2 | TRBV9 | TRBD2 | CASSGTTWGGELFF | TGTGCCAGCAGTGGGACTACCTGGGGCGGGGAGCTGTTTTTT
NA | TRBJ1-6 | TRBV19 | TRBD1 | CASSPQGALSNSPLHF | TGTGCCAGTAGTCCTCAGGGGGCGCTTTCAAATTCACCCCTCCACTTT
NA | TRBJ2-3 | TRBV19 | TRBD2 | CASSIGLASTDTQYF | TGTGCCAGTAGTATAGGACTAGCCAGCACAGATACGCAGTATTTT
few | TRBJ2-6 | TRBV9 | NA | CASSEDSSGANVLTF | TGTGCCAGCAGTGAGGACAGCTCTGGGGCCAACGTCCTGACTTTC
few | TRBJ2-3 | TRBV9 | NA | CASSYTPNTDTQYF | TGTGCCAGCAGCTATACCCCAAATACAGATACGCAGTATTTT
once | TRBJ2-1 | TRBV18 | NA | CASSGAGVVDEQFF | TGTGCCAGCTCAGGAGCAGGGGTCGTCGATGAGCAGTTCTTC
few | TRBJ2-1 | TRBV11-3 | NA | CASSFAGRGGEQFF | TGTGCCAGCAGCTTTGCCGGGAGAGGGGGCGAGCAGTTCTTC
NA | TRBJ2-5 | TRBV28 | NA | CASSSGLRLYQETQYF | TGTGCCAGCAGTTCAGGGCTTCGATTGTACCAAGAGACCCAGTACTTC
NA | TRBJ1-5 | TRBV19 | NA | CASSDANQPQHF | TGTGCCAGTAGCGACGCAAATCAGCCCCAGCATTTT
few | TRBJ2-7 | TRBV6-8 | NA | CASSYDQTYEQYF | TGTGCCAGCAGTTATGACCAAACCTACGAGCAGTACTTC
once | TRBJ1-1 | TRBV5-1 | NA | CASSLHQGPSEAFF | TGCGCCAGCAGCTTGCATCAGGGTCCGAGTGAAGCTTTCTTT
medium-sized | TRBJ2-2 | TRBV10-2 | NA | CASAKKWAGELFF | TGCGCCAGCGCGAAGAAGTGGGCCGGGGAGCTGTTTTTT
NA | TRBJ1-2 | TRBV19 | NA | CATLREGLPNYGYTF | TGTGCCACCCTACGGGAGGGCCTACCTAACTATGGCTACACCTTC
once | TRBJ2-5 | TRBV25-1 | NA | CASSEFGGGPRETQYF | TGTGCCAGCAGTGAATTTGGCGGAGGGCCCCGGGAAACCCAGTACTTC
few | TRBJ2-7 | TRBV11-3 | TRBD2 | CASSLSGAGVDEQYF | TGTGCCAGCAGCTTAAGCGGAGCGGGGGTCGACGAGCAGTACTTC
NA | TRBJ2-4 | TRBV19 | TRBD2 | CASRGLAGSLAKNIQYF | TGTGCCAGTAGAGGACTAGCGGGGAGTCTAGCCAAAAACATTCAGTACTTC
once | TRBJ1-2 | TRBV18 | TRBD1 | CASSTEDRANYGYTF | TGTGCCAGCTCGACTGAGGACAGGGCAAACTATGGCTACACCTTC
medium-sized | TRBJ2-3 | TRBV19 | NA | CASSLILSSTDTQYF | TGTGCCAGTAGCCTTATTCTCTCTAGCACAGATACGCAGTATTTT
NA | TRBJ2-2 | TRBV5-1 | TRBD2 | CASSITSGGYTGELFF | TGCGCCAGCAGTATTACTAGCGGGGGGTACACCGGGGAGCTGTTTTTT
NA | TRBJ2-7 | TRBV6-8 | NA | CASSYSWQSYEQYF | TGTGCCAGCAGTTACTCGTGGCAGTCCTACGAGCAGTACTTC
few | TRBJ2-7 | TRBV4-1 | NA | CASSRERQDSYEQYF | TGCGCCAGCAGCAGAGAGCGACAGGACTCCTACGAGCAGTACTTC
NA | TRBJ2-7 | TRBV11-3 | NA | CASSLVSGTQGYEQYF | TGTGCCAGCAGCTTAGTTTCCGGGACCCAAGGCTACGAGCAGTACTTC
NA | TRBJ1-2 | TRBV30 | TRBD1 | CAWRKTGANYGYTF | TGTGCCTGGAGAAAGACAGGGGCGAACTATGGCTACACCTTC
NA | TRBJ1-1 | TRBV19 | NA | CASSIGRVAGTEAFF | TGTGCCAGTAGTATCGGGAGGGTAGCGGGCACTGAAGCTTTCTTT
once | TRBJ1-1 | TRBV29-1 | NA | CSVVQGERTEAFF | TGCAGCGTTGTACAGGGTGAGCGCACTGAAGCTTTCTTT
few | TRBJ1-6 | TRBV6-8 | NA | CASSGGQTYNSPLHF | TGTGCCAGCAGTGGAGGTCAGACCTATAATTCACCCCTCCACTTT
many | TRBJ2-7 | TRBV9 | NA | CASSVAQGYEQYF | TGTGCCAGCAGCGTAGCCCAGGGCTACGAGCAGTACTTC
many | TRBJ2-5 | TRBV11-3 | TRBD2 | CASSFTSGSKETQYF | TGTGCCAGCAGCTTTACTAGCGGGAGTAAAGAGACCCAGTACTTC
few | TRBJ2-5 | TRBV7-4 | NA | CASSRDRQETQYF | TGTGCCAGCAGCCGGGACCGTCAAGAGACCCAGTACTTC
once | TRBJ1-2 | TRBV29-1 | NA | CSVTDPNYGYTF | TGCAGCGTGACGGACCCAAACTATGGCTACACCTTC